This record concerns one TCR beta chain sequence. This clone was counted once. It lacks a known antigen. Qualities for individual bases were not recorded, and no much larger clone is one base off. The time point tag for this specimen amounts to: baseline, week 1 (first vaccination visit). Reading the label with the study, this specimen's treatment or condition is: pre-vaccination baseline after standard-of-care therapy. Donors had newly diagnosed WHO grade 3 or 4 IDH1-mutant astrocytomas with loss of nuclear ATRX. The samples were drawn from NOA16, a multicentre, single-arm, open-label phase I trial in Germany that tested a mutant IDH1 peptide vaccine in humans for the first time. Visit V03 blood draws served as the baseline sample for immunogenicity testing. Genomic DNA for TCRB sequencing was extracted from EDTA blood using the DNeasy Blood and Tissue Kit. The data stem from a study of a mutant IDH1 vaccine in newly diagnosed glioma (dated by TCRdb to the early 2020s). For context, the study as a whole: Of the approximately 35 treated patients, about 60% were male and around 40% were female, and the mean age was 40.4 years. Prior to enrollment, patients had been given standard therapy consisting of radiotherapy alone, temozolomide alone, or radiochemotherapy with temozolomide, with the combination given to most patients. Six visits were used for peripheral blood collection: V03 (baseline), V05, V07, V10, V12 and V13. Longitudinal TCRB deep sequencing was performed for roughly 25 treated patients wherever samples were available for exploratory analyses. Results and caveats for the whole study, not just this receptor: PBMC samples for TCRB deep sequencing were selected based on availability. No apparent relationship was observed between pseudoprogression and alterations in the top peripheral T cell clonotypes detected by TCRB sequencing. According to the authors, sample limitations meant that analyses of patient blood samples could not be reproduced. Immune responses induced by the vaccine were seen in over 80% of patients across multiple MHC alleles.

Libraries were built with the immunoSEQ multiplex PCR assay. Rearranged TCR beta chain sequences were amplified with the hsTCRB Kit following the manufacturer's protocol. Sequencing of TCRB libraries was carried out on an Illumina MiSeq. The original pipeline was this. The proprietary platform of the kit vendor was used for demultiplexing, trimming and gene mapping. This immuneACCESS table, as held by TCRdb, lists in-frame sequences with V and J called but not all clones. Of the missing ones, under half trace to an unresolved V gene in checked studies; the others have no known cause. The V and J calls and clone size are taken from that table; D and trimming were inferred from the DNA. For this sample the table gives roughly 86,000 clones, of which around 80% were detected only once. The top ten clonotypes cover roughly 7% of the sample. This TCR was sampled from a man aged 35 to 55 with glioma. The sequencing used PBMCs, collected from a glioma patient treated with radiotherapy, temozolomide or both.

The encoded CDR3 is CASNPDPFYEQYF. The nucleotide sequence reads TGTGCCAGCAACCCCGACCCATTCTACGAGCAGTACTTC. The chain couples TRBV6-5 to TRBJ2-7; the D gene cannot be named for sure. There are 13 amino acids in the CDR3, from cysteine to phenylalanine inclusive. Only the CDR3 portion is preserved as DNA: 39 bases, with reading frame beginning at the first base. For CDR1 and CDR2, the germline V gene lists MNHEY and SVGAGI. Trimming takes 7 bases from V and 3 bases from J, and the germline ends sit 13 bases apart.